The 29 T cell receptor beta chains reported below all come from one sample, sequenced in a study of T cell repertoires in cytomegalovirus infection. TCRdb called the reads again in MiXCR, with one record for every CDR3 protein. Found here are 350,000 to 450,000 distinct CDR3 sequences, 15% to 20% of them singletons; the top ten hold 7.5% to 9%. The sequenced sample consisted of PBMCs. These receptor sequences come from a human donor in good health (CMV status not recorded). Some clones in this sample may be carry-over from other donors' samples.

This clonotype came up many times. DNA for the CDR3: TGTGCCAGCAGGGGACAGAGCGTAACTAATGAAAAACTGTTTTTT. Its translation: CASRGQSVTNEKLFF. The chain links TRBV7-2 to TRBJ1-4, with 7 bases that match TRBD1. Germline V gives CDR1 SGHTA, CDR2 FQGNSA. CDR3 size: 15 residues. V lost 6 bases and J lost 1; bases outside the gene matches: 5.

This clonotype was detected only a few times. The chain couples TRBV27 to TRBJ2-2; tentatively, D is TRBD1 (5 bases). This CDR3 region has 14 residues. The germline V and J ends were trimmed by 6 bases and 4 bases, with 12 bases remaining between them. Per the germline V gene, CDR1 is MNHEY and CDR2 is SMNVEV (reference sequence). The CDR3 sequence: CASSATRVTGELFF. For the CDR3, the DNA is TGTGCCAGCAGCGCGACCAGGGTCACCGGGGAGCTGTTTTTT.

As regards this clonotype: Being one base from a much bigger clone, this may be a read error. The rearrangement links TRBV7-9 to TRBJ2-3; TRBD2 is a possible D gene (5 bases). The CDR3 is made up of 13 amino acids. V was clipped by 4 bases and J by 6 bases, with 11 bases between them. The germline gives CDR1 SEHNR, CDR2 FQNEAQ (reference sequence). The chain's CDR3 is CASSSHIADTQYF. In nucleotides, the CDR3 is TGTGCCAGCAGCTCTCACATAGCGGATACGCAGTATTTT. Looking up the rest from reference TRBV7-9 and TRBJ2-3 gives the full variable domain: DTGVSQNPRHKITKRGQNVTFRCDPISEHNRLYWYRQTLGQGPEFLTYFQNEAQLEKSRLLSDRFSAERPKGSFSTLEIQRTEQGDSAMYLCASSSHIADTQYFGPGTRLTVL.

This clonotype occurred a few times. The rearrangement links TRBV12-5 to TRBJ1-2, with 9 bases that match TRBD1. Germline trimming cut 3 bases from V and 4 bases from J; bases unmatched to any gene: 3. The germline V gene encodes CDR1 LGHNT and CDR2 FRNRAP. This CDR3 has 14 amino acids. CDR3 sequence (DNA): TGTGCTAGTGGTTTTGGGACAGGGATCTATGGCTACACCTTC. It specifies CASGFGTGIYGYTF.

The table lists this clonotype with a few counts. This sequence joins TRBV19 and TRBJ1-6; 7 bases fit TRBD1. The V gene's germline CDR1 is LNHDA and CDR2 SQIVND (reference sequence). With V trimmed by 7 bases and J by 7 bases, 19 bases remained unmatched. CDR3 size: 18 residues. The CDR3 sequence: CASKPPGQQGIWNSPLHF. DNA of the CDR3: TGTGCCAGTAAACCCCCAGGTCAACAGGGGATTTGGAATTCACCCCTCCACTTT. The whole variable domain, remainder taken from reference TRBV19 and TRBJ1-6, is DGGITQSPKYLFRKEGQNVTLSCEQNLNHDAMYWYRQDPGQGLRLIYYSQIVNDFQKGDIAEGYSVSREKKESFPLTVTSAQKNPTAFYLCASKPPGQQGIWNSPLHFGNGTRLTVT.

The chain links TRBV7-9 to TRBJ2-3; no definite D call. The length of the CDR3 is 12 residues. Germline assignment: CDR1 SEHNR and CDR2 FQNEAQ (reference sequence). V lost 6 bases and J lost 3, with 7 bases in between. CDR3: CASRKTTDTQYF. The CDR3 DNA reads TGTGCCAGCAGAAAAACGACAGATACGCAGTATTTT.

This clonotype was counted only a few times. The chain links TRBV2 to TRBJ2-5; 8 bases map to TRBD1. V trimming: 7 bases; J trimming: 1 base; junction bases outside the gene matches: 8. Germline CDR1 is SNHLY and CDR2 is FYNNEI. The CDR3 runs to 15 residues. In DNA form, the CDR3 reads TGTGCCAGCACGGGACAGGACGGCCCCCAAGAGACCCAGTACTTC. It specifies CASTGQDGPQETQYF.

The CDR3 protein is CASSPGGRAYYEQYF. In DNA form, the CDR3 reads TGTGCCAGCAGCCCAGGGGGCAGGGCCTACTACGAGCAGTACTTC. The genes are TRBV11-2 and TRBJ2-7; 8 positions match TRBD1. The CDR3 is 15 amino acids. J gave up 3 bases and V 5 bases, and 9 bases lay outside the gene matches. Germline lookup yields CDR1 SGHAT and CDR2 FQNNGV.

The table lists this clonotype with a few counts. V and J are TRBV7-9 and TRBJ2-5; D not certain. Germline CDR1 and CDR2: SEHNR and FQNEAQ (reference sequence). The CDR3 sequence is 11 residues long. V was trimmed by 5 bases and J by 5 bases, leaving 6 bases between them. As DNA, the CDR3 is TGTGCCAGCAGCCCCATGGAGACCCAGTACTTC. It translates to CASSPMETQYF.

This clonotype was recorded at least ten times. The genes are TRBV7-2 and TRBJ2-2; no reliable D call. This CDR3 region has 15 residues. Germline CDR1 is SGHTA and CDR2 is FQGNSA. V was shortened by 8 bases and J by 4 bases, with 17 bases between the two germline ends. The CDR3 sequence: CASALFQSFTGELFF. Here the CDR3 DNA reads TGTGCCAGCGCGTTGTTCCAGTCATTCACCGGGGAGCTGTTTTTT. Filled out from reference TRBV7-2 and TRBJ2-2, the complete variable domain reads GAGVSQSPSNKVTEKGKDVELRCDPISGHTALYWYRQSLGQGLEFLIYFQGNSAPDKSGLPSDRFSAERTGGSVSTLTIQRTQQEDSAVYLCASALFQSFTGELFFGEGSRLTVL.

The table lists this clonotype with a count of one. A clone one base away is much larger, so this may be a read error. The rearrangement uses TRBV10-3 and TRBJ2-7; 9 nucleotides agree with TRBD1. The CDR3 totals 14 residues. The germline V gene has CDR1 ENHRY and CDR2 SYGVKD. CDR3 in DNA: TGTGCCATCAGCGGGACAGGGACGGGTAACGACCAGTACTTC. It encodes CAISGTGTGNDQYF.

This clonotype was counted once. Relative to the germline gene, one junction end is altered; a read error may explain this. The rearrangement uses TRBV7-2 and TRBJ2-6; D perhaps matches TRBD1 (5 bases). The germline V gene has CDR1 SGHTA and CDR2 FQGNSA. The CDR3 length is 15 residues. Here the CDR3 DNA reads TGTGCCAGCAGCTTAGCTCTCTCTGGGGCCAAAGTCCTGACTTTC. This codes for CASSLALSGAKVLTF.

This chain connects TRBV20-1 to TRBJ1-2; no firm D call. V lost 6 bases and J lost 6, with 8 bases in between. Looked up from germline, CDR1 is DFQATT and CDR2 is SNEGSKA (reference sequence). The CDR3 is 10 residues long. CDR3 loop: CSAPVNGYTF. The CDR3 bases are TGCAGTGCCCCAGTCAATGGCTACACCTTC.

This clonotype was seen a handful of times. This chain joins TRBV10-3 and TRBJ2-4; 8 bases are shared with TRBD2. V trimming: 6 bases; J trimming: 6 bases; junction bases outside the gene matches: 13. This CDR3 contains 16 residues. Germline CDR1 reads ENHRY; CDR2 reads SYGVKD. The DNA for the CDR3 is TGTGCCATCAGCGGCTTGCCGGGGGGGCCCTCAAACATTCAGTACTTC. Amino acids: CAISGLPGGPSNIQYF.

This chain joins TRBV12-3 or TRBV12-4 and TRBJ1-1; D is possibly TRBD1 (6 bases). V lost 5 bases, J lost 1 base, and 14 bases lay in between. The CDR3 length is 15 residues. The chain's CDR3 is CASSNVQGRNTEAFF. For the CDR3, the DNA is TGTGCCAGCAGTAACGTACAGGGCAGGAACACTGAAGCTTTCTTT.

The V gene is TRBV20-1, the J gene TRBJ1-4; no clear D gene. Germline V gene data show CDR1 as DFQATT and CDR2 as SNEGSKA (reference sequence). The V and J ends lost 0 bases and 4 bases respectively, with 12 bases between them. The length of the CDR3 is 15 residues. As DNA, the CDR3 is TGCAGTGCTAGAGACCCCAGGCCCGTTAATGAAAAACTGTTTTTT. Amino acids: CSARDPRPVNEKLFF.

This chain joins TRBV15 and TRBJ2-5; D not certain. Germline CDR1 LNHNV, CDR2 YYDKDF (reference sequence). The V and J ends lost 1 base and 2 bases respectively, with 11 bases between them. The CDR3 is 15 residues long. CDR3 sequence: CATSRALQEQETQYF. The CDR3 region has the DNA TGTGCCACCAGCAGAGCTCTTCAGGAACAAGAGACCCAGTACTTC.

The rearrangement links TRBV28 to TRBJ2-3; 8 nucleotides line up with TRBD1. Germline V gene lookup returns CDR1 MDHEN and CDR2 SYDVKM. V lost 4 bases to trimming and J lost 0 bases; unmatched junction nucleotides: 9. CDR3 length: 17 amino acids. In DNA, the CDR3 is TGTGCCAGCAGTTCCCCCCAGGGGGCCTTTAGCACAGATACGCAGTATTTT. It is translated as CASSSPQGAFSTDTQYF.

The V call is TRBV18, the J call TRBJ1-1; 8 nucleotides match TRBD1. This CDR3 comprises 15 residues. The germline CDR1 and CDR2 sequences are KGHSH and LQKENI. V dropped 5 bases and J dropped 1; count of bases not matched to a gene: 6. CDR3 sequence: CASSSTGASNTEAFF. CDR3 bases: TGTGCCAGCTCATCGACAGGGGCATCGAACACTGAAGCTTTCTTT.

This chain connects TRBV27 to TRBJ1-6; tentatively, D is TRBD1 (5 bases). The CDR3 sequence is 15 residues long. The germline V and J ends were trimmed by 2 bases and 7 bases, with 12 bases remaining between them. Germline V gene lookup returns CDR1 MNHEY and CDR2 SMNVEV (reference sequence). The CDR3, as DNA: TGTGCCAGCAGTTTACTATCCAGGGTAAATTCACCCCTCCACTTT. This translates into CASSLLSRVNSPLHF.

This clonotype has only a few counts. This chain links TRBV7-2 with TRBJ2-1; D uncertain. Germline lookup yields CDR1 SGHTA and CDR2 FQGNSA. Trimming cost V 5 bases and J 9 bases, with 8 bases left between them. The CDR3 has 11 amino acids. The CDR3, as DNA: TGTGCCAGCAGCCAAAGACTTGAGCAGTTCTTC. This translates into CASSQRLEQFF.

This clonotype came up many times. The V call is TRBV11-2, the J call TRBJ2-3; weak D call: TRBD2 (5 bases). Per germline, CDR1 SGHAT and CDR2 FQNNGV. V dropped 5 bases and J dropped 2 bases, with 23 bases sitting between them. This CDR3 comprises 18 residues. CDR3 residues: CASSATSDFRILTDTQYF. In DNA form, the CDR3 reads TGTGCCAGCAGCGCTACCTCGGACTTTCGAATCCTCACAGATACGCAGTATTTT.

The chain carries TRBV7-2 and TRBJ2-1; no firm D call. This CDR3 has 15 amino acids. Germline V gene sequence: CDR1 SGHTA, CDR2 FQGNSA. The CDR3 region has the DNA TGTGCACGCAGCTTAGGCCCGAGCTCCTACAATGAGCAGTTCTTC. Its translation is CARSLGPSSYNEQFF.

In this sample, this clonotype turned up many times. The chain employs TRBV7-2 and TRBJ2-3, with 10 bases lining up with TRBD1. The germline gives CDR1 SGHTA, CDR2 FQGNSA. The CDR3 sequence is 13 residues long. Germline trimming cut 6 bases from V and 6 bases from J; bases unmatched to any gene: 3. The CDR3 here is CASSGQGGDTQYF. The CDR3 nucleotides are TGTGCCAGCAGTGGACAGGGGGGGGATACGCAGTATTTT.

This clonotype was found many times. The chain has TRBV7-8 and TRBJ2-1; maybe TRBD2 (6 bases). Germline-derived CDR1 and CDR2 are SGHVS and FQNEAQ. Trimming took 5 bases from V and 1 from J, leaving 12 bases between them. The CDR3 contains 15 residues. The DNA of the CDR3 is TGTGCCAGCAGCCATCGGGAGAGATCCTACAATGAGCAGTTCTTC. Translating it yields CASSHRERSYNEQFF.

To note about this clonotype: One base away lies a much larger clone, so this may be a sequencing read error. In DNA form, the CDR3 reads TGCAGTGCTAGAGATCTATGGGTTATGGGTCCAACTAATGAAAAACTGATTTTT. This gives the protein CSARDLWVMGPTNEKLIF. The V call is TRBV20-1, the J call TRBJ1-4; D not certain. Per germline, CDR1 DFQATT and CDR2 SNEGSKA (reference sequence). The CDR3 has 18 residues.

The chain's CDR3 is CASSYSGGQETQYF. CDR3 DNA sequence: TGTGCCAGCAGCTATTCGGGGGGCCAAGAGACCCAGTACTTC. The chain combines TRBV7-9 with TRBJ2-5, with 7 bases lining up with TRBD2. CDR3 length equals 14 residues. Trimming took 4 bases from V and 1 from J; bases not matched to a gene: 3. The germline V gene has CDR1 SEHNR and CDR2 FQNEAQ (reference sequence). Full variable domain (missing parts from reference TRBV7-9 and TRBJ2-5): DTGVSQNPRHKITKRGQNVTFRCDPISEHNRLYWYRQTLGQGPEFLTYFQNEAQLEKSRLLSDRFSAERPKGSFSTLEIQRTEQGDSAMYLCASSYSGGQETQYFGPGTRLLVL.

The chain has TRBV5-6 and TRBJ2-3, with TRBD1 matching over 10 bases. V lost 0 bases, J lost 1 base, and 8 bases stayed unmatched. This CDR3 is 18 amino acids long. Germline CDR1 SGHDT, CDR2 YYEEEE. This CDR3 is CASSLAGTGELGTDTQYF. The CDR3 DNA follows: TGTGCCAGCAGCTTGGCAGGGACAGGGGAACTAGGCACAGATACGCAGTATTTT.

V and J are TRBV5-8 and TRBJ2-5; D unresolved. Germline lookup yields CDR1 SGHTS and CDR2 YDEGEE. CDR3 length: 13 amino acids. Trimming pared 1 base from V and 3 bases from J, leaving 7 bases between. CDR3 DNA sequence: TGTGCCAGCAGCTTGAGAGTCAAAGAGACCCAGTACTTC. It translates to CASSLRVKETQYF.